Below, 15 T cell receptor beta chains from the same sample are listed, as sequenced in a study of cytomegalovirus exposure and HLA in healthy donors. 13 Jbeta primers and 60 Vbeta primers were used for the PCR. Assay used: immunoSEQ multiplex PCR; TCRdb lists only in-frame clones, some missing. The sample consists of fewer than 95,000 clones, 73% of them appearing once. Sequencing was carried out using PBMCs. All receptors come from a middle-aged woman in good health and CMV-seropositive.

This clone was recorded at least ten times. The V and J genes are TRBV6-4 and TRBJ2-2, with D possibly being TRBD1 (6 bases). Trimming cost V 4 bases and J 6 bases, with 15 bases left between them. The CDR3 runs to 15 residues. Germline-derived CDR1 and CDR2 are MRHNA and SNTAGT. The CDR3 region is CASSADSGEAGELFF. CDR3 nucleotides: TGTGCCAGCAGTGCAGATTCAGGGGAAGCCGGGGAGCTGTTTTTT.

This clone has just a few counts. The chain has TRBV20-1 and TRBJ2-1; TRBD2 might be the D (5 bases). The ends were cut back, 4 bases at V and 4 bases at J, with 5 bases in the middle. The CDR3 is 11 residues long. CDR1 and CDR2 (germline): DFQATT, SNEGSKA (reference sequence). The CDR3 coding sequence is TGCAGTGCTAAGCGGTACAATGAGCAGTTCTTC. Translation gives CSAKRYNEQFF.

The V and J genes are TRBV7-2 and TRBJ2-4, with 7 bases lining up with TRBD2. The CDR3 extends over 14 amino acids. J gave up 6 bases and V 0 bases, and 2 bases lay outside the gene matches. Germline V gene sequence: CDR1 SGHTA, CDR2 FQGNSA. For the CDR3, the DNA is TGTGCCAGCAGCTTAGCGGGGGGGGGAAACATTCAGTACTTC. Translating it yields CASSLAGGGNIQYF.

The chain has TRBV7-2 and TRBJ2-1, with D perhaps matching TRBD1 (6 bases). The CDR3 covers 13 residues. The V gene lost 2 bases and the J gene lost 9 bases, with 11 bases spanning the gap. The germline CDR1 and CDR2 sequences are SGHTA and FQGNSA. The CDR3 bases are TGTGCCAGCAGCTTACCTTCCAGGGGTGAGCAGTTCTTC. This codes for CASSLPSRGEQFF.

V gene TRBV6-4 combines with J gene TRBJ2-7, with D unresolved. This CDR3 region has 14 residues. CDR1 is MRHNA, CDR2 SNTAGT, per germline. V gave up 6 bases and J gave up 0 bases, with 12 bases separating them. As DNA, the CDR3 is TGTGCCAGCAGAAGAACGGCTAGCTCCTACGAGCAGTACTTC. It translates to CASRRTASSYEQYF.

The V and J genes are TRBV15 and TRBJ2-7, with 12 bases matching TRBD1. V lost 3 bases to trimming and J lost 7 bases; unmatched junction nucleotides: 4. The V gene's germline CDR1 is LNHNV and CDR2 YYDKDF (reference sequence). CDR3 size: 14 residues. CDR3 sequence: CATSRGQGAREQYF. As DNA, the CDR3 is TGTGCCACCAGCAGGGGACAGGGGGCTAGGGAGCAGTACTTC.

The genes are TRBV4-3 and TRBJ2-2; unclear D gene. This CDR3 has 12 amino acids. From germline, CDR1 is LGHNA and CDR2 YSLEER. V lost 3 bases, J lost 5 bases, and 4 bases lay in between. In DNA form, the CDR3 reads TGCGCCAGCAGCCACCGGACCGGGGAGCTGTTTTTT. Residues: CASSHRTGELFF.

V is TRBV7-9 and J is TRBJ2-1, with TRBD2 matching over 14 bases. Trimming removed 6 bases from V and 8 bases from J; junction bases left unmatched: 6. Germline CDR1 is SEHNR and CDR2 is FQNEAQ (reference sequence). The CDR3 is 15 amino acids. CDR3 coding DNA: TGTGCCAGCAGACCGACTAGCGGGGGGGGTTATGAGCAGTTCTTC. This codes for CASRPTSGGGYEQFF.

This chain joins TRBV7-2 and TRBJ2-3; tentative D call: TRBD2 (6 bases). In germline, CDR1 is SGHTA, CDR2 FQGNSA. The CDR3 covers 15 residues. V was trimmed by 6 bases and J by 6 bases, leaving 19 bases between them. As DNA, the CDR3 is TGTGCCAGCAGTCCATTGGGACTCGGAATGGATACGCAGTATTTT. Translating gives CASSPLGLGMDTQYF.

V and J are TRBV4-3 and TRBJ2-1, with TRBD2 as a possible D gene (6 bases). Trimming pared 0 bases from V and 5 bases from J, leaving 17 bases between. The CDR3 length is 17 residues. In germline, CDR1 is LGHNA, CDR2 YSLEER. The CDR3 sequence is CASSQDRTTGANNEQFF. DNA for the CDR3: TGCGCCAGCAGCCAAGATAGGACTACAGGAGCTAACAATGAGCAGTTCTTC.

The chain is built from TRBV4-2 and TRBJ2-1, with TRBD1 as a possible D gene (5 bases). Germline V gene sequence: CDR1 LGHNA, CDR2 YNFKEQ. The CDR3 is 14 amino acids. The V and J ends lost 1 base and 1 base respectively, with 5 bases between them. In DNA, the CDR3 is TGTGCCAGCAGCCAAGGACAGTCCTACAATGAGCAGTTCTTC. Protein product: CASSQGQSYNEQFF.

The chain joins TRBV7-3 to TRBJ1-2; no firm D call. Trimming took 5 bases from V and 4 from J, leaving 14 bases between them. This CDR3 has 14 amino acids. CDR1 and CDR2 from the germline V gene are SGHTA and FQGTGA. CDR3 coding DNA: TGTGCCAGCAGCCCCCTCGGTAATCCCTATGGCTACACCTTC. This translates into CASSPLGNPYGYTF.

The V gene is TRBV6-5, the J gene TRBJ2-1, with D possibly TRBD1 on 6 matching bases. The CDR3 is 15 amino acids. Germline V gives CDR1 MNHEY, CDR2 SVGAGI. Trimming pared 4 bases from V and 0 bases from J, leaving 10 bases between. CDR3 bases: TGTGCCAGCAGTTCTCGACAGGTCTCCTACAATGAGCAGTTCTTC. Translation: CASSSRQVSYNEQFF.

The rearrangement links TRBV27 to TRBJ1-1, with a tentative D call TRBD1 (6 bases). Germline CDR1 MNHEY, CDR2 SMNVEV (reference sequence). Trimming left V 0 bases short and J 4 bases short, with 9 bases between. The CDR3 consists of 14 residues. Here the CDR3 reads CASSLSGATTEAFF. As DNA, the CDR3 is TGTGCCAGCAGTTTATCGGGGGCAACCACTGAAGCTTTCTTT.

The chain has TRBV7-2 and TRBJ2-7; 8 bases match TRBD2. Per germline, CDR1 SGHTA and CDR2 FQGNSA. The CDR3 runs to 16 residues. V shed 3 bases and J 1 base; nucleotides not matched to a gene: 8. This CDR3 reads CASSLSSGGGSYEQYF. The DNA of the CDR3 is TGTGCCAGCAGCTTGTCCTCCGGCGGGGGGTCCTACGAGCAGTACTTC.